One and the same sample provided the 32 T cell receptor beta chains below, sequenced in a study of lymphopenia after photon versus proton radiotherapy. This table comes from immunoSEQ multiplex PCR, and its TCRdb copy is limited to in-frame clones, with some not included. Among 65,000 to 90,000 clones listed, 85% to 95% were seen once. Sequenced material: peripheral blood, taken from a patient treated with photon-based radiotherapy. The receptors shown here come from a woman aged 40 to 50 with cholangiocarcinoma.

The J gene is TRBJ1-5, the V gene TRBV6-1; weak D call: TRBD1 (6 bases). In germline, CDR1 is MNHNS, CDR2 SASEGT. Trimming cost V 4 bases and J 7 bases, with 17 bases left between them. The CDR3 is 15 amino acids. The DNA for the CDR3 is TGTGCCAGCAGTGCTCTGGCAGGGGTTGGGCAGCCCCAGCATTTT. It translates to CASSALAGVGQPQHF.

This CDR3 reads CASSQLAGGPLGDTQYF. The CDR3, as DNA: TGCGCCAGCAGCCAGCTAGCGGGAGGGCCCTTGGGGGATACGCAGTATTTT. This sequence joins TRBV4-1 and TRBJ2-3, with 12 bases identical to TRBD2. Unmatched junction bases numbered 10, after V lost 3 bases and J lost 6 bases. CDR3 length: 17 residues. Germline V gene lookup returns CDR1 MGHRA and CDR2 YSYEKL.

The gene calls are TRBV2 and TRBJ2-3; D might be TRBD2 (6 bases). Germline CDR1 reads SNHLY; CDR2 reads FYNNEI. This CDR3 region has 15 residues. The V end was cut by 5 bases, the J end by 4 bases, with 16 bases between. In nucleotides, the CDR3 is TGTGCCAGCAGTTCTGGAGGGCAGTTCCCAGATACGCAGTATTTT. This gives the protein CASSSGGQFPDTQYF.

V is TRBV6-1 and J is TRBJ2-1; D is unresolved. The CDR3 extends over 17 amino acids. V was cut by 4 bases and J by 0 bases, with 16 bases left in between. Germline lookup yields CDR1 MNHNS and CDR2 SASEGT. In DNA form, the CDR3 reads TGTGCCAGCAGTGGGGGTATCGTAGCAAGCTCCTACAATGAGCAGTTCTTC. Protein product: CASSGGIVASSYNEQFF.

The chain links TRBV5-1 to TRBJ1-2, with a weak D call TRBD1 (5 bases). The germline gives CDR1 SGHRS, CDR2 YFSETQ. This CDR3 has 11 amino acids. The germline V and J ends were trimmed by 4 bases and 6 bases, with 7 bases remaining between them. CDR3: CASSRGDGYTF. In DNA form, the CDR3 reads TGCGCCAGCAGCCGAGGGGATGGCTACACCTTC.

The chain uses TRBV20-1 and TRBJ1-2; D is ambiguous. Germline V lookup: CDR1 DFQATT, CDR2 SNEGSKA (reference sequence). The CDR3 is 11 amino acids. DNA for the CDR3: TGCAGCACCAGTGGTGTCTATGGCTACACCTTC. It codes for CSTSGVYGYTF.

This rearrangement joins TRBV5-4 to TRBJ2-4; TRBD2 agrees at 15 bases. V lost 0 bases to trimming and J lost 8 bases; unmatched junction nucleotides: 9. The germline gives CDR1 SGHNT, CDR2 YYREEE (reference sequence). CDR3 length: 18 residues. CDR3 nucleotide sequence: TGTGCCAGCAGCTTGGAAGGACTAGCGGGAGGGCCCTCGCACATTCAGTACTTC. Its protein product is CASSLEGLAGGPSHIQYF. Together with reference TRBV5-4 and TRBJ2-4, the CDR3 gives the full variable domain: ETGVTQSPTHLIKTRGQQVTLRCSSQSGHNTVSWYQQALGQGPQFIFQYYREEENGRGNFPPRFSGLQFPNYSSELNVNALELDDSALYLCASSLEGLAGGPSHIQYFGAGTRLSVL.

The V and J genes are TRBV29-1 and TRBJ1-1; D not resolved. V lost 1 base, J lost 2 bases, and 11 bases lay in between. Germline loops: CDR1 SQVTM, CDR2 ANQGSEA. The CDR3 covers 14 residues. This chain's CDR3 is CSVEVALTNTEAFF. CDR3 nucleotide sequence: TGCAGCGTTGAAGTAGCCCTGACTAACACTGAAGCTTTCTTT.

As for this clone: The same CDR3 arises from other DNA sequences in this sample as well. The chain is built from TRBV28 and TRBJ2-3; 9 bases agree with TRBD1. The CDR3 has 15 amino acids. V lost 4 bases to trimming and J lost 3 bases; unmatched junction nucleotides: 5. Germline loops: CDR1 MDHEN, CDR2 SYDVKM. CDR3 sequence (DNA): TGTGCCAGCAGTTCCTCCGGGACAGGGACAGATACGCAGTATTTT. It translates to CASSSSGTGTDTQYF.

The chain joins TRBV5-5 to TRBJ2-3, with 7 bases lining up with TRBD1. From germline, CDR1 is SGHKS and CDR2 YYEKEE (reference sequence). Germline trimming cut 0 bases from V and 4 bases from J; bases unmatched to any gene: 2. The CDR3 length is 14 residues. The chain's CDR3 is CASSLERGPDTQYF. For the CDR3, the DNA is TGTGCCAGCAGCTTGGAAAGGGGGCCAGATACGCAGTATTTT.

CDR3 coding DNA: TGTGCCAGTAGCCAAAGGCGTGGCTCTGGGGCCAACGTCCTGACTTTC. Amino acids: CASSQRRGSGANVLTF. This chain connects TRBV19 to TRBJ2-6; D is undetermined. Germline loops: CDR1 LNHDA, CDR2 SQIVND (reference sequence). V lost 6 bases, J lost 0 bases, and 12 bases lay in between. CDR3 length: 16 amino acids.

The chain has TRBV7-2 and TRBJ2-7, with D tentatively TRBD1 (5 bases). From germline, CDR1 is SGHTA and CDR2 FQGNSA. The CDR3 has 18 amino acids. V was trimmed by 1 base and J by 0 bases, leaving 19 bases between them. The CDR3 loop reads CASSLDGLGMGPSYEQYF. The CDR3 bases are TGTGCCAGCAGCTTAGATGGGCTGGGAATGGGGCCCTCCTACGAGCAGTACTTC.

The J gene is TRBJ2-7, the V gene TRBV28, with TRBD2 matching over 10 bases. The junction had 6 bases not matched to a gene; V was cut back by 8 bases and J by 2 bases. The CDR3 runs to 14 residues. CDR1 is MDHEN, CDR2 SYDVKM, per germline. The CDR3 DNA reads as TGTGCCAGCTTAGTTAGCGGGAGGCCCTACGAGCAGTACTTC. It yields the protein CASLVSGRPYEQYF.

The chain is built from TRBV5-1 and TRBJ1-4; a possible D gene is TRBD1 (6 bases). The V gene's germline CDR1 is SGHRS and CDR2 YFSETQ. This CDR3 spans 14 amino acids. V was pared by 4 bases and J by 8 bases, with 15 bases between. CDR3 loop: CASSRTGLREKLFF. DNA for the CDR3: TGCGCCAGCAGCCGAACAGGGTTGAGGGAAAAACTGTTTTTT.

The chain couples TRBV19 to TRBJ2-3; 8 bases line up with TRBD1. Germline CDR1 reads LNHDA; CDR2 reads SQIVND (reference sequence). This CDR3 contains 12 residues. Trimming took 10 bases from V and 3 from J; bases not matched to a gene: 3. The CDR3 DNA follows: TGTGCCACGCGACAGGGGACAGATACGCAGTATTTT. Its protein is CATRQGTDTQYF.

The V call is TRBV5-1, the J call TRBJ2-1, with a weak D call TRBD2 (5 bases). Germline loops: CDR1 SGHRS, CDR2 YFSETQ. This CDR3 comprises 14 residues. V was cut by 2 bases and J by 4 bases, with 10 bases left in between. The CDR3 region is CASSFETTYNEQFF. In DNA, the CDR3 is TGCGCCAGCAGCTTCGAGACTACATACAATGAGCAGTTCTTC.

The V call is TRBV4-1, the J call TRBJ2-7, with D perhaps matching TRBD1 (7 bases). This CDR3 has 16 amino acids. V lost 4 bases, J lost 5 bases, and 21 bases lay in between. Per germline, CDR1 MGHRA and CDR2 YSYEKL. Written as DNA, the CDR3 is TGCGCCAGCAGCCTCAGACAGGGTGTAGCGGTTGACGAGCAGTACTTC. Protein: CASSLRQGVAVDEQYF.

The rearrangement uses TRBV11-2 and TRBJ1-3; tentatively, D is TRBD1 (5 bases). Germline assignment: CDR1 SGHAT and CDR2 FQNNGV. V lost 3 bases and J 0 bases, leaving 9 bases between the germline ends. This CDR3 has 15 residues. For the CDR3, the DNA is TGTGCCAGCAGCTTGGGGCAGAGCTCTGGAAACACCATATATTTT. It is translated as CASSLGQSSGNTIYF.

The V gene is TRBV6-5, the J gene TRBJ2-7, with D possibly called TRBD1 or TRBD2 (5 bases each). The CDR3 covers 13 residues. V was trimmed by 6 bases and J by 3 bases, leaving 12 bases between them. Germline loops: CDR1 MNHEY, CDR2 SVGAGI. The CDR3 loop is CASSQGTNYEQYF. The CDR3 DNA is TGTGCCAGCAGCCAAGGGACCAACTACGAGCAGTACTTC.

V and J are TRBV15 and TRBJ2-1; D assignment may be TRBD1 or TRBD2 (5 bases each). Germline CDR1 reads LNHNV; CDR2 reads YYDKDF (reference sequence). Trimming stripped 0 bases from V and 4 bases from J, with 16 bases between. The CDR3 length is 17 residues. In DNA form, the CDR3 reads TGTGCCACCAGCAGAGATGGGGGTTGGACTGAGTACAATGAGCAGTTCTTC. The encoded protein is CATSRDGGWTEYNEQFF.

This clone turned up a few times. The chain uses TRBV30 and TRBJ1-6; D unclear. V lost 2 bases and J 8 bases, leaving 16 bases between the germline ends. CDR3 size: 15 residues. Germline V gives CDR1 GTSNPN, CDR2 SVGIG (reference sequence). CDR3 residues: CAWSYGLGGDSPLHF. DNA for the CDR3: TGTGCCTGGAGTTATGGTCTAGGTGGAGATTCACCCCTCCACTTT.

The V gene is TRBV30, the J gene TRBJ2-3; D might be TRBD2 (5 bases). The CDR3 extends over 14 amino acids. Germline values: CDR1 GTSNPN, CDR2 SVGIG (reference sequence). Trimming took 8 bases from V and 0 from J, leaving 15 bases between them. As DNA, the CDR3 is TGTGCCGCCGTAAGCGGACTTAGCACAGATACGCAGTATTTT. It is translated as CAAVSGLSTDTQYF.

The chain combines TRBV6-5 with TRBJ1-1, with TRBD1 as a possible D gene (5 bases). CDR1 is MNHEY, CDR2 SVGAGI, per germline. The CDR3 consists of 15 residues. Trimming shortened V by 4 bases and J by 0 bases, and 12 bases separated the two germline ends. CDR3 DNA sequence: TGTGCCAGCAGTTCGGGACGGATGATGAACACTGAAGCTTTCTTT. Protein sequence: CASSSGRMMNTEAFF.

The V call is TRBV27, the J call TRBJ1-1; TRBD1 agrees at 9 bases. The V and J ends lost 5 bases and 8 bases, in that order; junction bases with no gene match: 6. The length of the CDR3 is 13 residues. Germline V gene lookup returns CDR1 MNHEY and CDR2 SMNVEV (reference sequence). The CDR3 reads CASSRLGTGEAFF. The CDR3 nucleotides read TGTGCCAGCAGTCGACTGGGGACAGGGGAAGCTTTCTTT.

The V gene is TRBV27, the J gene TRBJ1-2; a weak D match, TRBD1 (6 bases). The V end was cut by 3 bases, the J end by 8 bases, with 16 bases between. There are 14 residues in the CDR3. Germline V gene lookup returns CDR1 MNHEY and CDR2 SMNVEV (reference sequence). The CDR3 loop reads CASSLRAQGYGYTF. The CDR3 nucleotides are TGTGCCAGCAGTTTGAGGGCGCAGGGGTACGGCTACACCTTC.

The rearrangement links TRBV19 to TRBJ2-7; unclear D gene. Germline CDR1 LNHDA, CDR2 SQIVND (reference sequence). This CDR3 has 14 amino acids. Trimming took 3 bases from V and 6 from J, leaving 15 bases between them. CDR3 in DNA: TGTGCCAGTAGTATTCACGGTGCCTCGGGCGAGCAGTACTTC. Its translation: CASSIHGASGEQYF.

This sequence joins TRBV10-3 and TRBJ2-7, with 8 bases identical to TRBD1. J was trimmed by 4 bases and V by 11 bases; bases with no gene match: 16. The CDR3 has 15 amino acids. CDR1 and CDR2 (germline): ENHRY, SYGVKD. DNA of the CDR3: TGTGCCTCCAGCCTTGGCGGGCAGGGGGCTTACGAGCAGTACTTC. This sequence encodes CASSLGGQGAYEQYF.

The rearrangement links TRBV19 to TRBJ1-2, with D possibly TRBD1 on 5 matching bases. Trimming removed 7 bases from V and 8 bases from J, with 14 bases in between. The CDR3 totals 12 residues. Germline V gives CDR1 LNHDA, CDR2 SQIVND (reference sequence). Here the CDR3 reads CASNLEGSGYTF. Written as DNA, the CDR3 is TGTGCCAGTAATCTAGAGGGGTCGGGCTACACCTTC. Based on the CDR3 plus reference TRBV19 and TRBJ1-2, the full variable domain is DGGITQSPKYLFRKEGQNVTLSCEQNLNHDAMYWYRQDPGQGLRLIYYSQIVNDFQKGDIAEGYSVSREKKESFPLTVTSAQKNPTAFYLCASNLEGSGYTFGSGTRLTVV.

V usage is TRBV28 and J usage is TRBJ2-2, with TRBD1 matching over 8 bases. J lost 1 base, V lost 6 bases, and 7 bases had no gene match. The CDR3 runs 16 residues. Germline V gene lookup returns CDR1 MDHEN and CDR2 SYDVKM. In DNA form, the CDR3 reads TGTGCCAGCAGCCACCGGACAGGGCGGAACACCGGGGAGCTGTTTTTT. This sequence encodes CASSHRTGRNTGELFF.

This clone was counted only a few times. The rearrangement links TRBV2 to TRBJ2-7; the match to TRBD2 covers 13 bases. Germline lookup yields CDR1 SNHLY and CDR2 FYNNEI. The CDR3 sequence is 19 residues long. Unmatched junction bases numbered 13, after V lost 5 bases and J lost 0 bases. The CDR3 loop reads CASSSYTSGRAIISYEQYF. The CDR3, as DNA: TGTGCCAGCAGTTCCTACACTAGCGGGAGGGCTATTATCTCCTACGAGCAGTACTTC.

The gene calls are TRBV25-1 and TRBJ1-1; tentative D call: TRBD1 (5 bases). This CDR3 region has 11 residues. V was cut by 2 bases and J by 10 bases, with 8 bases left in between. Germline V gene lookup returns CDR1 MGHDK and CDR2 SYGVNS. The CDR3 DNA reads TGTGCCAGCAGTGAAGTGGGGGGAGCTTTCTTT. It is translated as CASSEVGGAFF. The entire variable domain, with the rest obtained from reference TRBV25-1 and TRBJ1-1, is as follows: EADIYQTPRYLVIGTGKKITLECSQTMGHDKMYWYQQDPGMELHLIHYSYGVNSTEKGDLSSESTVSRIRTEHFPLTLESARPSHTSQYLCASSEVGGAFFGQGTRLTVV.

This chain connects TRBV4-3 to TRBJ1-1, with 7 bases aligning to TRBD1. The germline V gene encodes CDR1 LGHNA and CDR2 YSLEER. The CDR3 has 14 amino acids. V gave up 3 bases and J gave up 4 bases; unmatched junction bases: 5. The CDR3 reads CASSQDRFGTEAFF. CDR3 nucleotides: TGCGCCAGCAGCCAGGACAGGTTTGGCACTGAAGCTTTCTTT.